This is a list of T cell receptor beta chains from one sample in a study of cytomegalovirus exposure and HLA in healthy donors. Clones were sequenced by immunoSEQ multiplex PCR, and TCRdb holds only the in-frame ones, with some missing. Of 150,000 to 200,000 clones listed, around 72% are singletons. Sequenced sample: PBMCs. Receptor source: a man between 35 and 55 years old in good health and CMV-seropositive. The CDR3 runs from the conserved cysteine through the conserved F or W. D genes are given only for firm matches. The size entry is marked missing in some rows and otherwise reads once, few, many or a size class.

v_gene,j_gene,len,d_gene,abundance,CDR3aa,CDR3nt
TRBV19,TRBJ1-5,15,-,-,CASSMEASLNQPQHF,TGTGCCAGTAGTATGGAGGCCTCTTTGAATCAGCCCCAGCATTTT
TRBV9,TRBJ2-2,16,TRBD2,once,CASSVGGGANTGELFF,TGTGCCAGCAGCGTAGGTGGGGGGGCGAACACCGGGGAGCTGTTTTTT
TRBV7-8,TRBJ2-3,15,-,once,CASSLGGASTDTQYF,TGTGCCAGCAGCTTAGGTGGGGCTAGCACAGATACGCAGTATTTT
TRBV2,TRBJ2-6,18,TRBD1,-,CASNPTGIRLPGANVLTF,TGTGCCAGCAACCCGACAGGGATCCGTCTCCCTGGGGCCAACGTCCTGACTTTC
TRBV29-1,TRBJ1-2,14,TRBD1,few,CSVGTGGGMYGYTF,TGCAGCGTTGGGACAGGGGGCGGAATGTATGGCTACACCTTC
TRBV11-3,TRBJ2-2,13,-,-,CASSLSFTGELFF,TGTGCCAGCAGCTTATCGTTCACCGGGGAGCTGTTTTTT
TRBV6-6,TRBJ2-7,14,TRBD1,few,CASSSAQTGNEQYF,TGTGCCAGCAGCTCGGCCCAGACAGGGAACGAGCAGTACTTC
TRBV10-3,TRBJ2-2,16,-,-,CAISESGTSNTGELFF,TGTGCCATCAGTGAATCGGGTACCTCGAACACCGGGGAGCTGTTTTTT
TRBV2,TRBJ1-6,13,-,once,CASSPGVESPLHF,TGTGCCAGCAGTCCAGGGGTAGAATCACCCCTCCACTTT
TRBV9,TRBJ2-2,14,-,few,CASSVGRVAGELFF,TGTGCCAGCAGCGTGGGCAGGGTAGCCGGGGAGCTGTTTTTT
TRBV30,TRBJ1-1,14,-,-,CAWSASTGWTEAFF,TGTGCCTGGAGTGCTTCAACAGGGTGGACTGAAGCTTTCTTT
TRBV19,TRBJ1-6,14,-,once,CASSLGSYNSPLHF,TGTGCCAGTAGTCTGGGGAGTTATAATTCACCCCTCCACTTT
TRBV9,TRBJ1-1,15,TRBD1,-,CASSVAGAGGTEAFF,TGTGCCAGCAGCGTAGCTGGGGCAGGGGGCACTGAAGCTTTCTTT
TRBV29-1,TRBJ2-1,11,-,-,CSAQTGREQFF,TGCAGCGCCCAGACAGGAAGGGAGCAGTTCTTC
TRBV4-2,TRBJ1-5,15,TRBD1,-,CASSLGTGHNQPQHF,TGTGCCAGCAGCCTGGGGACAGGGCACAATCAGCCCCAGCATTTT
TRBV2,TRBJ2-2,13,-,-,CASSWTETGELFF,TGTGCCAGCAGTTGGACAGAGACCGGGGAGCTGTTTTTT
TRBV30,TRBJ1-1,12,-,-,CAWSQGRTEAFF,TGTGCCTGGAGCCAGGGTCGGACTGAAGCTTTCTTT
TRBV4-2,TRBJ2-7,15,TRBD2,once,CASSQDPGLAYEQYF,TGTGCCAGCAGCCAAGATCCGGGACTAGCCTACGAGCAGTACTTC
TRBV5-5,TRBJ1-2,14,-,-,CASSEQGANYGYTF,TGTGCCAGCAGCGAGCAAGGGGCTAACTATGGCTACACCTTC
TRBV10-3,TRBJ1-2,14,-,-,CAISSGGADYGYTF,TGTGCCATCTCTTCGGGGGGCGCAGACTATGGCTACACCTTC
TRBV4-1,TRBJ2-3,17,TRBD2,once,CASSQEWTSGFTDTQYF,TGCGCCAGCAGCCAAGAATGGACTAGCGGCTTCACAGATACGCAGTATTTT
TRBV5-1,TRBJ1-2,14,-,-,CASSLGQGLPGYTF,TGCGCCAGCAGCTTGGGGCAGGGGCTTCCTGGCTACACCTTC
TRBV10-3,TRBJ2-4,14,-,-,CAISPSGAKNIQYF,TGTGCCATCTCTCCTTCGGGAGCCAAAAACATTCAGTACTTC
TRBV25-1,TRBJ2-7,11,TRBD2,few,CASGGTSVKYF,TGTGCTTCGGGTGGGACTAGCGTTAAGTACTTC
TRBV5-6,TRBJ2-7,13,-,few,CASSSGSSYEQYF,TGTGCCAGCAGCTCCGGGTCCTCCTACGAGCAGTACTTC
TRBV27,TRBJ2-2,14,TRBD1,once,CASSWQQGTGELFF,TGTGCCAGCAGTTGGCAACAGGGGACCGGGGAGCTGTTTTTT
TRBV2,TRBJ2-6,14,-,-,CASHIYQGANVLTF,TGTGCCAGTCATATATACCAGGGGGCCAACGTCCTGACTTTC
TRBV19,TRBJ1-4,14,-,-,CASREEATNEKLFF,TGTGCCAGTAGAGAGGAAGCAACTAATGAAAAACTGTTTTTT
TRBV6-1,TRBJ2-3,14,TRBD1,-,CASNLGQLADTQYF,TGTGCCAGCAATTTGGGACAGTTAGCAGATACGCAGTATTTT
TRBV10-3,TRBJ2-2,15,TRBD1,-,CAIRATGGAVGELFF,TGTGCCATCAGAGCCACAGGGGGCGCGGTCGGGGAGCTGTTTTTT
TRBV30,TRBJ1-1,20,TRBD1,-,CAWSALFPLDRGLGNTEAFF,TGTGCCTGGAGTGCCCTCTTTCCCTTGGACAGGGGGCTAGGGAACACTGAAGCTTTCTTT
TRBV5-6,TRBJ2-3,15,-,-,CASSQDRPSTDTQYF,TGTGCTAGCAGCCAGGACAGACCTAGCACAGATACGCAGTATTTT